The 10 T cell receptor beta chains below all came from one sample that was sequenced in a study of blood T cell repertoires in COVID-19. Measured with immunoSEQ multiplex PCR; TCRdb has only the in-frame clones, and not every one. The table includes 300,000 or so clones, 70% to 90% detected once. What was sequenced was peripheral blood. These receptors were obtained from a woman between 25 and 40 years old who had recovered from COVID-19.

CDR3 loop: CASSLYSNEKLFF. CDR3 nucleotide sequence: TGTGCCAGCAGTTTATACAGCAATGAAAAACTGTTTTTT. This chain joins TRBV28 and TRBJ1-4; no definite D call. Deletions cut 1 base from V and 5 bases from J, with 5 bases between. The length of the CDR3 is 13 residues. CDR1 and CDR2 (germline): MDHEN, SYDVKM. Variable domain in full (rest from reference TRBV28 and TRBJ1-4): DVKVTQSSRYLVKRTGEKVFLECVQDMDHENMFWYRQDPGLGLRLIYFSYDVKMKEKGDIPEGYSVSREKKERFSLILESASTNQTSMYLCASSLYSNEKLFFGSGTQLSVL.

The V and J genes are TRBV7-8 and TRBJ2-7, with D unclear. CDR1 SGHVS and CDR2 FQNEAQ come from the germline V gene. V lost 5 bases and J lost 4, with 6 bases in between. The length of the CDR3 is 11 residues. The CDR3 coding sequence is TGTGCCAGCAGCCCCGGGTACGAGCAGTACTTC. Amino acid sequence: CASSPGYEQYF.

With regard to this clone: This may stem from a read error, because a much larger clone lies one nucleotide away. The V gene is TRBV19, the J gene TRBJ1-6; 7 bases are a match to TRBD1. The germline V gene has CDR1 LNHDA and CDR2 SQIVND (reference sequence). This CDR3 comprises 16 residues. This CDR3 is CASTHRGSSYNSPFHF. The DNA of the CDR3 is TGTGCCAGTACCCACAGGGGCAGCTCCTATAATTCACCCTTCCACTTT.

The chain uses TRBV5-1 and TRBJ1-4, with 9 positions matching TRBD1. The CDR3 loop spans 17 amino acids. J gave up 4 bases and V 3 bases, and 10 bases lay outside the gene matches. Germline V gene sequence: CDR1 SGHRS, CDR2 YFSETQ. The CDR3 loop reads CASSSVGQGRNNEKLFF. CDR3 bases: TGCGCCAGCAGCTCTGTGGGACAGGGCCGAAATAATGAAAAACTGTTTTTT.

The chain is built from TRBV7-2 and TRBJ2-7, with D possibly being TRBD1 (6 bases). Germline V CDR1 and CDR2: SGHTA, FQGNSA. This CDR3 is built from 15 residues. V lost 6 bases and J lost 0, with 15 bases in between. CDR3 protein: CASRYTGMSSYEQYF. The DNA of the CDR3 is TGTGCCAGCAGGTATACAGGGATGAGCTCCTACGAGCAGTACTTC.

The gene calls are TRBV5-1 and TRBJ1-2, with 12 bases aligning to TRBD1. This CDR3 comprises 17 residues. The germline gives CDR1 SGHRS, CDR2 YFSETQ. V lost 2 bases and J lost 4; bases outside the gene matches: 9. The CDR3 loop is CASSFRDRGQVGYGYTF. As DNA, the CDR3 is TGCGCCAGCAGCTTCCGGGACAGGGGGCAGGTGGGCTATGGCTACACCTTC.

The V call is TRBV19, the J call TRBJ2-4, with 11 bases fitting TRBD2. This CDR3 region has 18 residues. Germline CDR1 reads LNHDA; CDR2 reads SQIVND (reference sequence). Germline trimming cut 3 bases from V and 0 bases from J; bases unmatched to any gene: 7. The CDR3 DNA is TGTGCCAGTAGTATGAGGAGTAGCGGGGGGGGAGCCAAAAACATTCAGTACTTC. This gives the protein CASSMRSSGGGAKNIQYF.

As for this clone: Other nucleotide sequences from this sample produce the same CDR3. The CDR3 here is CASSLGRNTEAFF. The CDR3 region has the DNA TGTGCCAGCAGCTTGGGTCGGAACACTGAAGCTTTCTTT. This chain uses TRBV5-5 with TRBJ1-1; D gene uncertain. CDR3 length: 13 amino acids. V lost 0 bases, J lost 1 base, and 4 bases lay in between. Per the germline V gene, CDR1 is SGHKS and CDR2 is YYEKEE (reference sequence). The variable domain in full, with the rest retrieved from reference TRBV5-5 and TRBJ1-1, is DAGVTQSPTHLIKTRGQQVTLRCSPISGHKSVSWYQQVLGQGPQFIFQYYEKEERGRGNFPDRFSARQFPNYSSELNVNALLLGDSALYLCASSLGRNTEAFFGQGTRLTVV.

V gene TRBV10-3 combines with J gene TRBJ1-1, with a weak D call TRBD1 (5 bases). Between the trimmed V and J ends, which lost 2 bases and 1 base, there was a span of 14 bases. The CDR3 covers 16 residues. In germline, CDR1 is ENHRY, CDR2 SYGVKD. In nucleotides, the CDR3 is TGTGCCATCAGTGAGCCACATCGCACAGGGAACACTGAAGCTTTCTTT. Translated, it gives CAISEPHRTGNTEAFF.

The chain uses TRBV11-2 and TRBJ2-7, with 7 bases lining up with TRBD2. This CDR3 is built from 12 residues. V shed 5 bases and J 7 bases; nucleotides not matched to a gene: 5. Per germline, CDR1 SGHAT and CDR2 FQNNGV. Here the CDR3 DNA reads TGTGCCAGCAGCCAAGAGCGGGAAGAGCAGTACTTC. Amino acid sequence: CASSQEREEQYF.